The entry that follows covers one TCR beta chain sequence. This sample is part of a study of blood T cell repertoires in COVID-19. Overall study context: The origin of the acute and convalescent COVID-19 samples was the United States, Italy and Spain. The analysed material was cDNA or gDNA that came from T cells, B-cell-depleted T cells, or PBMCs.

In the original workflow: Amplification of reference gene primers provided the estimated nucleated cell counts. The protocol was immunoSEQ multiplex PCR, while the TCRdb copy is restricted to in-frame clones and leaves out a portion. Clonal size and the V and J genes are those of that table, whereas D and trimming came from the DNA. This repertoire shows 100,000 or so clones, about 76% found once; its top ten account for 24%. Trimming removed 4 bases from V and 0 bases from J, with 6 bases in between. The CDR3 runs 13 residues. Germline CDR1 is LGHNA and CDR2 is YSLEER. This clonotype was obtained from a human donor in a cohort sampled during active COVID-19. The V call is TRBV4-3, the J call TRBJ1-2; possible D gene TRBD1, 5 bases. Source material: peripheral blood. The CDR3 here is CASSPTANYGYTF. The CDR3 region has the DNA TGCGCCAGCAGCCCGACAGCTAACTATGGCTACACCTTC.